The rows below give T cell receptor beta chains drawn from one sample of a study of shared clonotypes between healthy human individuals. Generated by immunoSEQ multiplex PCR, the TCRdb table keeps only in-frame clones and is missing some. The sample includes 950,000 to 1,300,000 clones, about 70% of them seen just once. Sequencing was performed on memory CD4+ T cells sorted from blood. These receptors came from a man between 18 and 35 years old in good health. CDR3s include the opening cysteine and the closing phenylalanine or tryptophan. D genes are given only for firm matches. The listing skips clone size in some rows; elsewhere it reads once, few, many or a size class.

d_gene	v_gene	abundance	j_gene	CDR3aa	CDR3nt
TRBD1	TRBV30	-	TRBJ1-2	CAWSVLGQGLSRYTF	TGTGCCTGGAGTGTACTCGGACAGGGCCTTAGCCGCTACACCTTC
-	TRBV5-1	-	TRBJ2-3	CASSWAAGTDTQYF	TGCGCCAGCAGCTGGGCAGCGGGCACAGATACGCAGTATTTT
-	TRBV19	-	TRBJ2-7	CASSISAGSPYEQYF	TGTGCCAGTAGTATTTCGGCGGGTTCTCCCTACGAGCAGTACTTC
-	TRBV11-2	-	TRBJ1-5	CASAPGVSNQPQHF	TGTGCCAGCGCCCCAGGGGTAAGCAATCAGCCCCAGCATTTT
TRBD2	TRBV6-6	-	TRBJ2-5	CASTRRLAGGGETQYF	TGTGCCAGCACCCGTCGGCTAGCGGGGGGGGGAGAGACCCAGTACTTC
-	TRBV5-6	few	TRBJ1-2	CASSLSKDGYTF	TGTGCCAGCAGCTTGTCCAAGGATGGCTACACCTTC
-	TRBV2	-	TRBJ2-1	CASRLARGPYNEQFF	TGTGCCAGCAGGTTGGCTAGAGGGCCCTACAATGAGCAGTTCTTC
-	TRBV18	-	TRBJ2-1	CASSVQEYNEQFF	TGTGCCAGCTCAGTACAGGAGTACAATGAGCAGTTCTTC
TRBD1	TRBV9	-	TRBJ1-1	CASSSEGQGAGAFF	TGTGCCAGCAGCTCCGAGGGACAGGGGGCCGGAGCTTTCTTT
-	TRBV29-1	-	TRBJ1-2	CSVGNRARQRGYTF	TGCAGCGTTGGTAACAGGGCTCGGCAGCGAGGCTACACCTTC
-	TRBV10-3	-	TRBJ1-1	CAISDGAQKNTEAFF	TGTGCCATCAGTGACGGGGCTCAAAAGAACACTGAAGCTTTCTTT
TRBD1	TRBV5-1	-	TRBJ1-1	CASSRGDRSTEAFF	TGCGCCAGCAGCCGGGGGGACAGGTCCACTGAAGCTTTCTTT
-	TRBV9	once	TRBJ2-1	CASSVIDTYNEQFF	TGTGCCAGCAGCGTGATCGACACCTACAATGAGCAGTTCTTC
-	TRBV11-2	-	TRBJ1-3	CASSFGASSGNTIYF	TGTGCCAGCAGCTTTGGGGCGAGCTCTGGAAACACCATATATTTT
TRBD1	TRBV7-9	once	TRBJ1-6	CASSFPKTGGDNSPLHF	TGTGCCAGCAGCTTTCCCAAGACAGGGGGGGATAATTCACCCCTCCACTTT
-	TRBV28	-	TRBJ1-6	CASSLEERNSPLHF	TGTGCCAGCAGTTTAGAGGAAAGAAATTCACCCCTCCACTTT
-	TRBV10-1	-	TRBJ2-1	CASSESTGAGSNEQFF	TGCGCCAGCAGTGAGTCGACGGGGGCTGGGTCGAATGAGCAGTTCTTC
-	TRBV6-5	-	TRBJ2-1	CASSSGGGYNEQFF	TGTGCCAGCAGTTCCGGAGGAGGTTACAATGAGCAGTTCTTC
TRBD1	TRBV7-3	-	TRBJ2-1	CASSEGTGAYNEQFF	TGTGCCAGCAGCGAGGGGACAGGAGCCTACAATGAGCAGTTCTTC
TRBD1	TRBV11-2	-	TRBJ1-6	CASSSKTGVLMDNSPLHF	TGTGCCAGCAGCTCAAAGACAGGGGTTTTAATGGATAATTCACCCCTCCACTTT
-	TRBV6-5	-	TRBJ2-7	CASRPRTGDEQYF	TGTGCCAGCAGACCTCGGACTGGGGACGAGCAGTACTTC
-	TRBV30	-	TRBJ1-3	CAWATGTQLSGNTIYF	TGTGCCTGGGCAACCGGGACACAATTATCTGGAAACACCATATATTTT
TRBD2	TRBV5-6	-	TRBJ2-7	CASSLARIAGRGEQYF	TGTGCCAGCAGCTTGGCCAGGATAGCGGGACGTGGCGAGCAGTACTTC
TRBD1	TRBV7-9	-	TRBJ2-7	CASSSTGTAYEQYF	TGTGCCAGCAGCTCCACCGGGACAGCCTACGAGCAGTACTTC
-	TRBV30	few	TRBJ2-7	CALHSRRFYEQYF	TGTGCCCTACACTCACGGCGGTTTTACGAGCAGTACTTC
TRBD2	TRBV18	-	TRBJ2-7	CASSPELAAFYEQYF	TGTGCCAGCTCACCTGAGCTAGCGGCCTTCTACGAGCAGTACTTC
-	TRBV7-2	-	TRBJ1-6	CASKGRGATSPLHF	TGTGCCAGCAAGGGAAGAGGTGCGACTTCACCCCTCCACTTT
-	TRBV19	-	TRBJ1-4	CASSIIEGPGLEKLFF	TGTGCCAGTAGTATCATAGAGGGACCAGGTCTTGAAAAACTGTTTTTT
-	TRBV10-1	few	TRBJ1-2	CASRGEGHNTNYGYTF	TGCGCCAGCAGGGGGGAGGGACACAATACTAACTATGGCTACACCTTC
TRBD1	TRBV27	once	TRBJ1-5	CASSISSRSGGGNQPQHF	TGTGCCAGCAGCATATCGTCGCGTTCAGGGGGGGGCAATCAGCCCCAGCATTTT
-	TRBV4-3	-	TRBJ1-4	CASSQDSGSLEKLFF	TGCGCCAGCAGCCAAGATTCAGGCAGCCTTGAAAAACTGTTTTTT
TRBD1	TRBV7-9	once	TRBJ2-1	CASSLGTGGGWRFF	TGTGCCAGCAGCTTAGGGACAGGGGGCGGGTGGAGGTTCTTC
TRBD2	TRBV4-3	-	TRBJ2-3	CASSSTTSGRAANTQYF	TGCGCCAGCAGCTCGACTACTAGCGGGAGGGCCGCAAATACGCAGTATTTT
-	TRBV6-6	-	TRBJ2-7	CASSYSANLYEQYF	TGTGCCAGCAGTTACTCTGCGAACCTCTACGAGCAGTACTTC
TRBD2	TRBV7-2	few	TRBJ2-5	CASSLARERETQYF	TGTGCCAGCAGCTTAGCGCGGGAGCGGGAGACCCAGTACTTC
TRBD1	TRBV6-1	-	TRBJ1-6	CASSERPTGGNSNSPLHF	TGTGCCAGCAGTGAACGACCGACAGGGGGCAATAGTAATTCACCCCTCCACTTT
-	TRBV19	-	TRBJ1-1	CASTPGRANTEAFF	TGTGCCAGTACCCCGGGACGGGCAAACACTGAAGCTTTCTTT
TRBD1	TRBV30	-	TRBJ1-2	CAWSGGQGLSGYTF	TGTGCCTGGAGTGGCGGACAGGGCCTTTCCGGCTACACCTTC
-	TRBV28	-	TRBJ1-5	CASSLGSLNQPQHF	TGTGCCAGCAGTTTAGGTTCCCTGAATCAGCCCCAGCATTTT
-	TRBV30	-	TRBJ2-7	CAWSVGPRGEQYF	TGTGCCTGGAGTGTTGGACCACGCGGGGAGCAGTACTTC
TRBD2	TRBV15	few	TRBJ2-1	CATSGGGGYNEQFF	TGTGCCACCAGTGGCGGGGGGGGCTACAATGAGCAGTTCTTC
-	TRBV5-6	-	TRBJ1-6	CASTRRGGAWNSPLHF	TGTGCCAGCACCAGGCGGGGGGGCGCGTGGAATTCACCCCTCCACTTT
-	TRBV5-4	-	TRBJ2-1	CASSLVQSSNEQFF	TGTGCCAGCAGCTTGGTGCAATCGAGTAATGAGCAGTTCTTC
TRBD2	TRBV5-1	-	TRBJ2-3	CASSPFLAGAGDTQYF	TGCGCCAGCAGCCCTTTTCTAGCGGGAGCCGGGGATACGCAGTATTTT
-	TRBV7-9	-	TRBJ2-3	CASSLNGQSTQYF	TGTGCCAGCAGCTTAAACGGGCAGAGTACGCAGTATTTT
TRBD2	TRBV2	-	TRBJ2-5	CASSERLASRKTQYF	TGTGCCAGCAGTGAAAGACTAGCGTCGCGAAAGACCCAGTACTTC
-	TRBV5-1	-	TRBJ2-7	CASSYTGPSSYEQYF	TGCGCCAGCAGCTACACAGGGCCTAGCTCCTACGAGCAGTACTTC
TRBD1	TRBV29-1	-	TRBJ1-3	CSGQGFSGAGNTIYF	TGCAGCGGACAGGGATTCTCGGGCGCTGGAAACACCATATATTTT